One sample yielded the 9 T cell receptor beta chains listed below, sequenced in a study of response to subunit inactivated influenza vaccine. TCRdb ran MiXCR on the RT-PCR reads and lists one entry per CDR3 protein. This repertoire shows about half a million distinct CDR3 sequences, about 25% found once; its top ten account for approximately 2%. The source material was CD4+ T cells sorted from PBMCs, sampled 5 days after vaccination. These receptors originate from a man aged 45-65 years who received an inactivated influenza vaccine.

The chain employs TRBV7-6 and TRBJ2-5; no definite D call. The CDR3 runs to 15 residues. Germline V lookup: CDR1 SGHVS, CDR2 FNYEAQ. V was pared by 2 bases and J by 4 bases, with 14 bases between. CDR3 amino acids: CASSLPGLLGETQYF. CDR3 DNA sequence: TGTGCCAGCAGCTTACCGGGCCTCCTGGGAGAGACCCAGTACTTC.

This clonotype was found a few times. The chain recombines TRBV15 with TRBJ1-2, with D tentatively TRBD1 (5 bases). Germline values: CDR1 LNHNV, CDR2 YYDKDF (reference sequence). The CDR3 spans 16 residues. With 5 bases removed from V and 2 bases from J, the gap between germline ends came to 18 bases. The CDR3 DNA follows: TGTGCCACCAGCCCCTACACCCCGGGACGAAACTATGGCTACACCTTC. Its translation is CATSPYTPGRNYGYTF.

The chain couples TRBV5-4 to TRBJ2-1; no firm D call. V dropped 0 bases and J dropped 5 bases, with 6 bases sitting between them. Germline V gene sequence: CDR1 SGHNT, CDR2 YYREEE (reference sequence). The CDR3 is made up of 13 amino acids. The CDR3 DNA sequence: TGTGCCAGCAGCTTGGTGACCAACAATGAGCAGTTCTTC. This gives the protein CASSLVTNNEQFF.

The chain joins TRBV20-1 to TRBJ2-7, with a weak D call TRBD1 (6 bases). This CDR3 comprises 12 residues. Between the trimmed V and J ends, which lost 7 bases and 4 bases, there was a span of 14 bases. CDR1 is DFQATT and CDR2 is SNEGSKA in the germline V gene (reference sequence). The CDR3, as DNA: TGCAGTGTTACAGGGAACCAATACGAGCAGTACTTC. Its protein is CSVTGNQYEQYF.

The gene calls are TRBV6-2 or TRBV6-3 and TRBJ2-3, with D unclear. Germline V gene sequence: CDR1 MNHEY, CDR2 SVGEGT. Between the trimmed V and J ends, which lost 7 bases and 6 bases, there was a span of 8 bases. The CDR3 is 11 amino acids. The CDR3, as DNA: TGTGCCAGCACCTCTCGGGATACGCAGTATTTT. This codes for CASTSRDTQYF.

The rearrangement uses TRBV5-1 and TRBJ1-1; D perhaps matches TRBD1 (6 bases). The CDR3 loop spans 15 amino acids. V was shortened by 4 bases and J by 1 base, with 14 bases between the two germline ends. In germline, CDR1 is SGHRS, CDR2 YFSETQ. The chain's CDR3 is CASSPWTAQNTEAFF. The CDR3 nucleotides read TGCGCCAGCAGCCCCTGGACAGCTCAGAACACTGAAGCTTTCTTT.

The chain joins TRBV28 to TRBJ2-7; 7 bases line up with TRBD1. The CDR3 sequence is 16 residues long. V was clipped by 3 bases and J by 0 bases; unmatched bases: 8. From germline, CDR1 is MDHEN and CDR2 SYDVKM. CDR3 in amino acids: CASSFSGTASSYEQYF. The CDR3, as DNA: TGTGCCAGCAGTTTTTCTGGGACAGCGAGCTCCTACGAGCAGTACTTC.

The genes are TRBV12-3 or TRBV12-4 and TRBJ2-5; 9 nucleotides align to TRBD1. CDR3 length: 15 residues. The V segment lost 6 bases and the J segment 5 bases; nucleotides outside the gene matches: 10. The CDR3 bases are TGTGCCAGCAGCCCAACAGGGGGCAGGGGCGAGACCCAGTACTTC. This codes for CASSPTGGRGETQYF.

This clonotype was seen a few times. The chain has TRBV19 and TRBJ2-1, with 7 bases lining up with TRBD2. The CDR3 length is 15 residues. CDR1 is LNHDA, CDR2 SQIVND, per germline (reference sequence). V lost 1 base, J lost 9 bases, and 9 bases stayed unmatched. CDR3 amino acids: CASSIVAGAIGEQFF. The CDR3 DNA reads TGTGCCAGTAGTATAGTGGCGGGAGCAATAGGTGAGCAGTTCTTC.